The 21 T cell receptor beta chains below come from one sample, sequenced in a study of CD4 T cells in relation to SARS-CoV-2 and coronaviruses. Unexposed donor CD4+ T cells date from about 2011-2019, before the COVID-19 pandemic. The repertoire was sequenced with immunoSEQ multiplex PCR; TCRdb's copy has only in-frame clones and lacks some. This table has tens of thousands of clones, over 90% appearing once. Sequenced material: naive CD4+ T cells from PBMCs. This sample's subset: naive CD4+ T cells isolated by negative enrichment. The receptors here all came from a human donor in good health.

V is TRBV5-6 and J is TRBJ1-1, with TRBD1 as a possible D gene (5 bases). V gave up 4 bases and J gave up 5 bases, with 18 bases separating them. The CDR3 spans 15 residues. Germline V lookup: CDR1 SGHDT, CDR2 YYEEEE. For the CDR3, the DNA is TGTGCCAGCAGCAAAGGTGGGGGTAGGGGAACTGAAGCTTTCTTT. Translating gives CASSKGGGRGTEAFF.

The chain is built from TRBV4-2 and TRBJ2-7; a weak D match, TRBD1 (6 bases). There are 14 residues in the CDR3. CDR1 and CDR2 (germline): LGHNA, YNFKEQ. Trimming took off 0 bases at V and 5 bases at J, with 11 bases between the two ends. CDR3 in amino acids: CASSQEQGRNEQYF. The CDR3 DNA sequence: TGTGCCAGCAGCCAAGAACAGGGAAGGAACGAGCAGTACTTC.

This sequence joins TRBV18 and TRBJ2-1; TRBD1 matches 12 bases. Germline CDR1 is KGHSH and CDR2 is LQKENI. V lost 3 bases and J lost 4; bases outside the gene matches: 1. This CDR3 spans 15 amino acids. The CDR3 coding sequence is TGTGCCAGCTCACCGGGACAGGGGGCTTACAATGAGCAGTTCTTC. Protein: CASSPGQGAYNEQFF.

In DNA, the CDR3 is TGTGCCAGCAGTCTCTTAGCGGACAGGTATCAGCCCCAGCATTTT. Translation gives CASSLLADRYQPQHF. The genes are TRBV28 and TRBJ1-5; 7 bases align to TRBD1. The germline V gene has CDR1 MDHEN and CDR2 SYDVKM. The V gene end was trimmed by 5 bases and the J gene end by 5 bases; junction bases not matched to a gene: 9. The CDR3 spans 15 residues.

The CDR3 is CASSTQGNTEAFF. CDR3 coding DNA: TGTGCCAGCAGTACACAGGGCAACACTGAAGCTTTCTTT. J is TRBJ1-1 and V is TRBV7-9; possible D gene TRBD1, 6 bases. V lost 6 bases and J 2 bases, leaving 10 bases between the germline ends. CDR3 length: 13 amino acids. Germline V gives CDR1 SEHNR, CDR2 FQNEAQ (reference sequence).

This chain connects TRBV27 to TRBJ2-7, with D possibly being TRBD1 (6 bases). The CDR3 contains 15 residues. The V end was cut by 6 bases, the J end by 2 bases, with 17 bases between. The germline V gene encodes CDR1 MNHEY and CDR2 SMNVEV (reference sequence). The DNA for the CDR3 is TGTGCCAGCAGGCCCCTACAGGGATCCGCCTACGAGCAGTACTTC. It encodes CASRPLQGSAYEQYF.

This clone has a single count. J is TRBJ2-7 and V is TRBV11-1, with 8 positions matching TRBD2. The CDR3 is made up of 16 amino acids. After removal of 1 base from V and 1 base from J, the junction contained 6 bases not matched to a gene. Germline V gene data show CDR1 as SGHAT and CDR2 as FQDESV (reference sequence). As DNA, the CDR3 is TGTGCCAGCAGCTTAGGTTCCAGCGGGGGATCCTACGAGCAGTACTTC. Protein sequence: CASSLGSSGGSYEQYF.

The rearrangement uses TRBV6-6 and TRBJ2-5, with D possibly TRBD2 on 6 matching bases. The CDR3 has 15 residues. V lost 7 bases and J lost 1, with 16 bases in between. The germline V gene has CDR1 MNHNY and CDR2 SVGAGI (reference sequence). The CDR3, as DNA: TGTGCCAGCACTTTACGGGAGCCCCGCCAAGAGACCCAGTACTTC. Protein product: CASTLREPRQETQYF.

DNA for the CDR3: TGCGCCAGCAGCTTAAACGGCCCGAACACCGGGGAGCTGTTTTTT. The encoded protein is CASSLNGPNTGELFF. The V call is TRBV5-1, the J call TRBJ2-2; D gene unclear. The CDR3 is 15 amino acids. Trimming removed 2 bases at V and 0 bases at J, with 8 bases between. Germline CDR1 and CDR2: SGHRS and YFSETQ.

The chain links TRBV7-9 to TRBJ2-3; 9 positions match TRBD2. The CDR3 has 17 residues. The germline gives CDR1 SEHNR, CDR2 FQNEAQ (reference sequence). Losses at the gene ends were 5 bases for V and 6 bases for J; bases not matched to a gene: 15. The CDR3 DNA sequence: TGTGCCAGCAGCCAATTGGCTAGCGGGGCCCCACGTGATACGCAGTATTTT. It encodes CASSQLASGAPRDTQYF. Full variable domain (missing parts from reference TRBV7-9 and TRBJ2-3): DTGVSQNPRHKITKRGQNVTFRCDPISEHNRLYWYRQTLGQGPEFLTYFQNEAQLEKSRLLSDRFSAERPKGSFSTLEIQRTEQGDSAMYLCASSQLASGAPRDTQYFGPGTRLTVL.

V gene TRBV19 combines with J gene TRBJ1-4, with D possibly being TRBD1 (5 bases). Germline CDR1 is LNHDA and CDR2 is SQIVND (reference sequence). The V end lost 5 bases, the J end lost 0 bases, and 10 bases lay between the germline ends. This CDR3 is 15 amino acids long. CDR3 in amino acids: CASSRGDATNEKLFF. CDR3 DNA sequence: TGTGCCAGTAGTCGCGGGGACGCAACTAATGAAAAACTGTTTTTT. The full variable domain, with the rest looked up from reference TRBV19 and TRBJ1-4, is DGGITQSPKYLFRKEGQNVTLSCEQNLNHDAMYWYRQDPGQGLRLIYYSQIVNDFQKGDIAEGYSVSREKKESFPLTVTSAQKNPTAFYLCASSRGDATNEKLFFGSGTQLSVL.

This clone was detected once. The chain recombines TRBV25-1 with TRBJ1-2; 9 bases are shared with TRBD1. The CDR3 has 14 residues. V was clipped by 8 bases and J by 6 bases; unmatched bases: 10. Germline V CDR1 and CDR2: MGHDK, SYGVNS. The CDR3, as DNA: TGTGCCAGCGGAGAGGACAGGGGAGGCGATGGCTACACCTTC. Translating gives CASGEDRGGDGYTF.

The CDR3 coding sequence is TGTGCCAGCAGCTTGAGGACAGGGGCTGACACCATATATTTT. It encodes CASSLRTGADTIYF. The chain uses TRBV5-6 and TRBJ1-3; 9 bases line up with TRBD1. CDR1 SGHDT and CDR2 YYEEEE come from the germline V gene. The V segment lost 1 base and the J segment 8 bases; nucleotides outside the gene matches: 4. This CDR3 comprises 14 residues.

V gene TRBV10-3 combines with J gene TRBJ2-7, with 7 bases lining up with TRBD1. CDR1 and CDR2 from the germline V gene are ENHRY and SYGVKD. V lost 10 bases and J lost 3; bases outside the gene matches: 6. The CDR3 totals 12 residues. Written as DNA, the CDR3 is TGTGCCACGGGCGACAGGGTCTACGAGCAGTACTTC. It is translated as CATGDRVYEQYF.

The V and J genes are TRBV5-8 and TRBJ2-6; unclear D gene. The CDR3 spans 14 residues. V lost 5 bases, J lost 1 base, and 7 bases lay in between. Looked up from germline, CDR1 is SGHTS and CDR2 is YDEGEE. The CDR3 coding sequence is TGTGCCAGCAGTCCTTTGTCTGGGGCCAACGTCCTGACTTTC. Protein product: CASSPLSGANVLTF. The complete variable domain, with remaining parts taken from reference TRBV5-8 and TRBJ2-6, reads EAGVTQSPTHLIKTRGQQATLRCSPISGHTSVYWYQQALGLGLQFLLWYDEGEERNRGNFPPRFSGRQFPNYSSELNVNALELEDSALYLCASSPLSGANVLTFGAGSRLTVL.

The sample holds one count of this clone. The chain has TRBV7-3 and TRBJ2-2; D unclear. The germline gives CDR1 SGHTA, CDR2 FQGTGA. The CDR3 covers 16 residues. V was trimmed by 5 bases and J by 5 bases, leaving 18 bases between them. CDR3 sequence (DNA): TGTGCCAGCAGCCGATCCGCCGCCGGCCCTACCGGGGAGCTGTTTTTT. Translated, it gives CASSRSAAGPTGELFF.

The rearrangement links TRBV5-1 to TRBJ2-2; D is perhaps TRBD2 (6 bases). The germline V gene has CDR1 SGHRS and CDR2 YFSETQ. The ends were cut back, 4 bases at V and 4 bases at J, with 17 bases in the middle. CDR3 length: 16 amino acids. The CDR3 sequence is CASSQRGGGTTGELFF. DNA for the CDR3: TGCGCCAGCAGCCAGAGAGGAGGCGGGACCACCGGGGAGCTGTTTTTT.

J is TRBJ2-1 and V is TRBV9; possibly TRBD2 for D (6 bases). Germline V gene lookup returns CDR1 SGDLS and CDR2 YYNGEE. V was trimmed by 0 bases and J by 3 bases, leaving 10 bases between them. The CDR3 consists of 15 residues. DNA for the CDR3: TGTGCCAGCAGCGTAGTAGCGGATTTCTACAATGAGCAGTTCTTC. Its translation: CASSVVADFYNEQFF.

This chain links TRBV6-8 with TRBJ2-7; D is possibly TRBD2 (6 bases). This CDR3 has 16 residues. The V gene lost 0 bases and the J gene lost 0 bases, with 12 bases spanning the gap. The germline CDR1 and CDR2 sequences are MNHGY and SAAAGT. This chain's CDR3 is CASSYSFGGCSYEQYF. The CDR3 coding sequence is TGTGCCAGCAGTTACTCCTTCGGGGGTTGCTCCTACGAGCAGTACTTC.

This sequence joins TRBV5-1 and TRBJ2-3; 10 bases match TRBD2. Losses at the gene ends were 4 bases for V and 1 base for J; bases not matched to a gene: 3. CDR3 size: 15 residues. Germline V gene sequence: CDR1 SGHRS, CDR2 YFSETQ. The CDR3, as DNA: TGCGCCAGCAGCATCGGGACTAGCGGCACAGATACGCAGTATTTT. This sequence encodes CASSIGTSGTDTQYF.

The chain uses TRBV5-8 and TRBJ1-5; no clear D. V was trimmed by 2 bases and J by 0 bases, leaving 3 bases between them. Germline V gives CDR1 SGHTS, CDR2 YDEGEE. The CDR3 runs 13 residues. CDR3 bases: TGTGCCAGCAGCTTACATAGCAATCAGCCCCAGCATTTT. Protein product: CASSLHSNQPQHF.